This record looks at one TCR beta chain sequence and its context. The data are from a study of shared T cell receptors in the human thymus. Sequenced by immunoSEQ multiplex PCR; TCRdb stores in-frame clones only, minus some. The data contain about 380,000 clones, roughly 94% of them singletons. V lost 4 bases and J 4 bases, leaving 7 bases between the germline ends. Germline V lookup: CDR1 SGHDT, CDR2 YYEEEE. There are 12 residues in the CDR3. Input material: thymocytes. The gene calls are TRBV5-6 and TRBJ2-3, with no clear D. The TCR sequence derives from a human donor. As DNA, the CDR3 is TGTGCCAGCAGCGGCTCCCCAGATACGCAGTATTTT. As protein: CASSGSPDTQYF. The complete variable domain, with remaining parts taken from reference TRBV5-6 and TRBJ2-3, reads DAGVTQSPTHLIKTRGQQVTLRCSPKSGHDTVSWYQQALGQGPQFIFQYYEEEERQRGNFPDRFSGHQFPNYSSELNVNALLLGDSALYLCASSGSPDTQYFGPGTRLTVL.